These 22 T cell receptor beta chains were all obtained from the same sample, sequenced in a study of shared clonotypes between healthy human individuals. Cells designated naive CD8 were CD45RO-negative and were positively selected for CCR7, with terminally differentiated effector memory CD45RA+ cells excluded. Repertoires were generated with immunoSEQ multiplex PCR, while TCRdb's copy carries only in-frame clones and drops some. The table shows 700,000 to 950,000 clones, with around 96% occurring only once. Material for sequencing was naive CD8+ T cells sorted from blood. These receptor sequences come from a man aged 30 to 45 in good health.

The genes are TRBV5-1 and TRBJ2-2; perhaps TRBD2 as D (6 bases). The CDR3 has 15 residues. Trimming took off 0 bases at V and 6 bases at J, with 12 bases between the two ends. From germline, CDR1 is SGHRS and CDR2 YFSETQ. As DNA, the CDR3 is TGCGCCAGCAGCTTGGAGGAGGGCCATCCCGGGGAGCTGTTTTTT. This gives the protein CASSLEEGHPGELFF.

V gene TRBV4-1 combines with J gene TRBJ1-4, with D uncertain. With 2 bases removed from V and 5 bases from J, the gap between germline ends came to 15 bases. Germline V gene sequence: CDR1 MGHRA, CDR2 YSYEKL. The CDR3 is 16 residues long. This CDR3 is CASSQQAGYLNEKLFF. The CDR3 bases are TGCGCCAGCAGCCAACAAGCCGGCTACTTAAATGAAAAACTGTTTTTT.

The chain is built from TRBV4-1 and TRBJ2-2; no definite D call. Germline V gene lookup returns CDR1 MGHRA and CDR2 YSYEKL. Trimming removed 3 bases from V and 4 bases from J, with 6 bases in between. There are 13 residues in the CDR3. This CDR3 is CASSHRGTGELFF. CDR3 sequence (DNA): TGCGCCAGCAGCCATCGAGGCACCGGGGAGCTGTTTTTT.

The rearrangement joins TRBV11-2 to TRBJ1-1; no clear D gene. V was trimmed by 7 bases and J by 0 bases, leaving 3 bases between them. Germline CDR1 and CDR2: SGHAT and FQNNGV. This CDR3 is built from 11 residues. The CDR3 protein is CASKMNTEAFF. In DNA, the CDR3 is TGTGCCAGCAAGATGAACACTGAAGCTTTCTTT.

This sequence joins TRBV9 and TRBJ2-1; TRBD2 might be the D (5 bases). The CDR3 loop spans 13 amino acids. The V gene lost 3 bases and the J gene lost 5 bases, with 9 bases spanning the gap. Germline assignment: CDR1 SGDLS and CDR2 YYNGEE. The CDR3 sequence is CASSASRNNEQFF. CDR3 DNA: TGTGCCAGCAGCGCTAGCAGAAACAATGAGCAGTTCTTC. Based on the CDR3 plus reference TRBV9 and TRBJ2-1, the full variable domain is DSGVTQTPKHLITATGQRVTLRCSPRSGDLSVYWYQQSLDQGLQFLIQYYNGEERAKGNILERFSAQQFPDLHSELNLSSLELGDSALYFCASSASRNNEQFFGPGTRLTVL.

This chain links TRBV27 with TRBJ2-1; perhaps TRBD2 as D (6 bases). V was trimmed by 6 bases and J by 2 bases, leaving 14 bases between them. This CDR3 spans 15 amino acids. The V gene's germline CDR1 is MNHEY and CDR2 SMNVEV (reference sequence). The CDR3 bases are TGTGCCAGCAGGTCAGATAGCGGAACCTACAATGAGCAGTTCTTC. It codes for CASRSDSGTYNEQFF.

The chain joins TRBV10-2 to TRBJ1-2; possibly TRBD1 for D (5 bases). There are 14 residues in the CDR3. The germline V and J ends were trimmed by 3 bases and 4 bases, with 12 bases remaining between them. Germline assignment: CDR1 WSHSY and CDR2 SAAADI. Written as DNA, the CDR3 is TGCGCCAGCAGTGACCCCGGGACCGGCTATGGCTACACCTTC. It translates to CASSDPGTGYGYTF.

V is TRBV6-5 and J is TRBJ2-7; 8 bases are shared with TRBD1. With V trimmed by 2 bases and J by 3 bases, 3 bases remained unmatched. The CDR3 sequence is 14 residues long. Germline V CDR1 and CDR2: MNHEY, SVGAGI. The CDR3 here is CASSYRGQGYEQYF. The CDR3 region has the DNA TGTGCCAGCAGTTACCGAGGACAGGGCTACGAGCAGTACTTC.

This clone was picked up a small number of times. The rearrangement joins TRBV7-9 to TRBJ2-3; 7 bases align to TRBD2. Germline V gene data show CDR1 as SEHNR and CDR2 as FQNEAQ (reference sequence). Unmatched junction bases numbered 6, after V lost 1 base and J lost 2 bases. The CDR3 is 16 residues long. CDR3 nucleotide sequence: TGTGCCAGCAGCTTAGTTGCTAGCGGATACACAGATACGCAGTATTTT. Translated: CASSLVASGYTDTQYF.

This rearrangement joins TRBV30 to TRBJ1-3; TRBD1 is a possible D gene (6 bases). The ends were cut back, 7 bases at V and 3 bases at J, with 13 bases in the middle. The CDR3 extends over 13 amino acids. Germline lookup yields CDR1 GTSNPN and CDR2 SVGIG (reference sequence). CDR3 bases: TGTGCCTCCGAGGGGGGGGTTGGAAACACCATATATTTT. Protein product: CASEGGVGNTIYF.

V is TRBV27 and J is TRBJ1-1; D is ambiguous. V was cut by 6 bases and J by 4 bases, with 30 bases left in between. CDR1 is MNHEY, CDR2 SMNVEV, per germline (reference sequence). The CDR3 runs to 19 residues. The CDR3 nucleotides read TGTGCCAGCAGGCCGACCCTGGACGGTACCATAGGATGGGGCACTGAAGCTTTCTTT. It translates to CASRPTLDGTIGWGTEAFF.

This clone was seen once. The chain has TRBV27 and TRBJ2-6; tentatively, D is TRBD2 (5 bases). Germline V gives CDR1 MNHEY, CDR2 SMNVEV (reference sequence). V shed 6 bases and J shed 6 bases, with 12 bases lying between them. The CDR3 consists of 14 residues. The CDR3 reads CASSLLAAANVLTF. The CDR3 DNA is TGTGCCAGCAGCCTCCTAGCTGCGGCCAACGTCCTGACTTTC.

This chain uses TRBV7-9 with TRBJ2-3, with 8 nucleotides matching TRBD1. From germline, CDR1 is SEHNR and CDR2 FQNEAQ (reference sequence). The CDR3 is 17 amino acids. V dropped 3 bases and J dropped 2; count of bases not matched to a gene: 10. As DNA, the CDR3 is TGTGCCAGCAGCTTGATCAGCAGGGGGCGGTCCACAGATACGCAGTATTTT. This encodes CASSLISRGRSTDTQYF.

CDR3 residues: CAISEWIAGGPGTGELFF. CDR3 nucleotides: TGTGCCATCAGTGAGTGGATAGCGGGAGGGCCGGGCACCGGGGAGCTGTTTTTT. The rearrangement links TRBV10-3 to TRBJ2-2; TRBD2 agrees at 11 bases. The CDR3 runs to 18 residues. CDR1 and CDR2 from the germline V gene are ENHRY and SYGVKD. With 1 base clipped from V and 4 bases from J, the junction kept 8 bases outside the gene matches.

A few counts support this clone. The genes are TRBV9 and TRBJ1-2; D uncertain. The CDR3 sequence is 15 residues long. Germline values: CDR1 SGDLS, CDR2 YYNGEE. Trimming cost V 0 bases and J 0 bases, with 9 bases left between them. CDR3 nucleotide sequence: TGTGCCAGCAGCGTAGCGCAGATCCCTAACTATGGCTACACCTTC. Residues: CASSVAQIPNYGYTF.

The rearrangement joins TRBV11-2 to TRBJ2-7; tentatively, D is TRBD1 (6 bases). Germline CDR1 and CDR2: SGHAT and FQNNGV. The V and J ends lost 4 bases and 0 bases respectively, with 10 bases between them. This CDR3 has 14 residues. CDR3: CASSSWTASYEQYF. Written as DNA, the CDR3 is TGTGCCAGCAGCTCTTGGACAGCCTCCTACGAGCAGTACTTC.

V and J are TRBV14 and TRBJ2-7; possible D gene TRBD1, 5 bases. The CDR3 extends over 12 amino acids. V dropped 3 bases and J dropped 4 bases, with 7 bases sitting between them. Per germline, CDR1 SGHDN and CDR2 FVKESK. The CDR3 protein is CASSHTGYEQYF. CDR3 DNA sequence: TGTGCCAGCAGCCATACAGGATACGAGCAGTACTTC.

This chain connects TRBV25-1 to TRBJ1-2; D call uncertain. V was trimmed by 7 bases and J by 4 bases, leaving 16 bases between them. The germline CDR1 and CDR2 sequences are MGHDK and SYGVNS. The length of the CDR3 is 14 residues. This CDR3 is CASKREGGGYGYTF. The CDR3 DNA follows: TGTGCCAGCAAACGGGAGGGTGGTGGCTATGGCTACACCTTC.

The rearrangement uses TRBV10-1 and TRBJ1-5; D possibly corresponds to TRBD1 (5 bases). Looked up from germline, CDR1 is WNHNN and CDR2 is SYGVQD (reference sequence). The CDR3 spans 15 residues. Trimming took 5 bases from V and 7 from J, leaving 18 bases between them. The CDR3 DNA is TGCGCCAGCAGTAATACCAGGGACTTAAAACAGCCCCAGCATTTT. It translates to CASSNTRDLKQPQHF.

The chain has TRBV4-3 and TRBJ1-2; TRBD1 agrees at 11 bases. CDR1 is LGHNA, CDR2 YSLEER, per germline. Trimming removed 0 bases from V and 7 bases from J; junction bases left unmatched: 7. The length of the CDR3 is 16 residues. CDR3 sequence reads: CASSQDRDRGSTGYTF. The CDR3, as DNA: TGCGCCAGCAGCCAAGATCGGGACAGGGGGTCCACTGGCTACACCTTC.

The rearrangement uses TRBV15 and TRBJ1-1; D is possibly TRBD1 (5 bases). V lost 4 bases and J 7 bases, leaving 13 bases between the germline ends. In germline, CDR1 is LNHNV, CDR2 YYDKDF (reference sequence). CDR3 length: 13 residues. The CDR3 DNA reads as TGTGCCACCAGCATCCAGGAGAGGGGTGAAGCTTTCTTT. Translating it yields CATSIQERGEAFF.

The chain is built from TRBV7-9 and TRBJ2-7; D may be TRBD1 or TRBD2 (5 bases each). The CDR3 covers 14 residues. Germline CDR1 is SEHNR and CDR2 is FQNEAQ (reference sequence). Trimming stripped 7 bases from V and 5 bases from J, with 18 bases between. The DNA of the CDR3 is TGTGCCAGCACCACTGACTTGGGACCCCACGAGCAGTACTTC. Amino acids: CASTTDLGPHEQYF.